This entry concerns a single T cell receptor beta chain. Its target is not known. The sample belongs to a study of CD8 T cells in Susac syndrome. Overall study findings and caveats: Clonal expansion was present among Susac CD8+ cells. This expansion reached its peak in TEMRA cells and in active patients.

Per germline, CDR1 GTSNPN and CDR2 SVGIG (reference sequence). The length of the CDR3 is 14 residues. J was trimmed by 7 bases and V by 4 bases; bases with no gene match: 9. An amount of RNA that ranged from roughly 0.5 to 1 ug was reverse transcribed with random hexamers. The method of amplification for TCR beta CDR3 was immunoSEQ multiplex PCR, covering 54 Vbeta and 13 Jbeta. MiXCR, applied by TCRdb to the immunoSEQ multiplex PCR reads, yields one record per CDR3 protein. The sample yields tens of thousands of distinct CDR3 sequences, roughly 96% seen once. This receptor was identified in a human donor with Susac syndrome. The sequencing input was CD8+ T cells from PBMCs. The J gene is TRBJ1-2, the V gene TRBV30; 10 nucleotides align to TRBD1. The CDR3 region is CAWTRDRGGSGYTF. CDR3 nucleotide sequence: TGTGCCTGGACCCGGGACAGGGGAGGGTCTGGCTACACCTTC.